Only one count was recorded for the clone carrying this T cell receptor beta chain. Its antigen remains unidentified. This sample was included in a study of cytomegalovirus exposure and HLA in healthy donors. Only in-frame clones appear in the TCRdb table, and some are missing; sequencing was by immunoSEQ multiplex PCR. Of more than 60,000 clones listed, roughly 90% are singletons. With V trimmed by 5 bases and J by 4 bases, 7 bases remained unmatched. Germline V gene lookup returns CDR1 SGHTA and CDR2 FQGNSA. The CDR3 contains 15 residues. Study observations and caveats: There were some public TCRs occurring in many donors, but most TCR sequences were rare. Diagnosis of cytomegalovirus status made by the classifier reportedly showed high specificity and sensitivity. Researchers reported that a few CMV-associated chains were confirmed in vitro as CMV antigen-specific.

This clonotype was obtained from a woman aged 18-29 years in good health and CMV-seronegative. The sample was PBMCs. V usage is TRBV7-2 and J usage is TRBJ2-7; 11 bases match TRBD1. CDR3 sequence: CASSQDRGLIYEQYF. The CDR3 nucleotides are TGTGCCAGCAGCCAGGACAGGGGGCTTATTTACGAGCAGTACTTC.